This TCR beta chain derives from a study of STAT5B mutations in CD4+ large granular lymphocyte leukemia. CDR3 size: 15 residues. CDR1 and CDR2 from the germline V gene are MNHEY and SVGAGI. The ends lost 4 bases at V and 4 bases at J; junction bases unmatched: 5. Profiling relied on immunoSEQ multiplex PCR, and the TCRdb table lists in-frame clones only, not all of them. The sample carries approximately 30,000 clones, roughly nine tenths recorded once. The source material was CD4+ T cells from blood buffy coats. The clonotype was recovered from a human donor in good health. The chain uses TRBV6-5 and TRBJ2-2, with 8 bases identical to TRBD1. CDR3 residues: CASSFYRGFTGELFF. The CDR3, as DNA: TGTGCCAGCAGTTTCTACAGGGGGTTCACCGGGGAGCTGTTTTTT.